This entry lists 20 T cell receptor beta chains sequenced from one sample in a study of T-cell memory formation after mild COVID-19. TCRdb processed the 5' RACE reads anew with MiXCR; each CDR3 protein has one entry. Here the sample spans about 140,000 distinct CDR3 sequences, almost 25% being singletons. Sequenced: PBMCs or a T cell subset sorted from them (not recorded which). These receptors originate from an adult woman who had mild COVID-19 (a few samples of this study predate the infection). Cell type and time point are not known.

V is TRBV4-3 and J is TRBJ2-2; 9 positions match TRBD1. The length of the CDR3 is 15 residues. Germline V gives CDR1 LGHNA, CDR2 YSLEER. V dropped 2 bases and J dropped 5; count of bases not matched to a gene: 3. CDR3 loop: CASSQPGQGTGELFF. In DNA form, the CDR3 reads TGCGCCAGCAGCCAACCGGGACAGGGAACCGGGGAGCTGTTTTTT.

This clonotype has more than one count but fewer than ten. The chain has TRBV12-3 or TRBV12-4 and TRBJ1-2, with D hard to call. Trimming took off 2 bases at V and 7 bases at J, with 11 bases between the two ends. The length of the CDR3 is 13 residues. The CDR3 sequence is CASSLSAWGGYTF. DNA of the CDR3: TGTGCCAGCAGTTTATCGGCCTGGGGTGGCTACACCTTC.

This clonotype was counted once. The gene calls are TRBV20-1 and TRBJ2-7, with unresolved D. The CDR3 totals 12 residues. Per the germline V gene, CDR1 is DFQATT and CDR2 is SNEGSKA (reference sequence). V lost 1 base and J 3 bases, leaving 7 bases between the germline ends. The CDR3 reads CSARGTGYEQYF. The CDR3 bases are TGCAGTGCTAGAGGGACGGGCTACGAGCAGTACTTC.

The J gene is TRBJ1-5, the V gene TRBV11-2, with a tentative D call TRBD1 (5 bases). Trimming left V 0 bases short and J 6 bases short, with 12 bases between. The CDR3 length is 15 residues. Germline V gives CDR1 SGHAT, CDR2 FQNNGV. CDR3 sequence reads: CASSLEGVESQPQHF. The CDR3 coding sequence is TGTGCCAGCAGCTTAGAAGGGGTTGAGAGTCAGCCCCAGCATTTT.

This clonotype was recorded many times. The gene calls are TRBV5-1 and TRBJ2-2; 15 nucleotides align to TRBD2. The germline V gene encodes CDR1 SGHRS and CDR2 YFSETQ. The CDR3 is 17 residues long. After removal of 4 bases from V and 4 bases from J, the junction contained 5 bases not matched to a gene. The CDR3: CASSAGLAGGFTGELFF. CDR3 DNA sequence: TGCGCCAGCAGCGCGGGACTAGCGGGAGGTTTCACCGGGGAGCTGTTTTTT.

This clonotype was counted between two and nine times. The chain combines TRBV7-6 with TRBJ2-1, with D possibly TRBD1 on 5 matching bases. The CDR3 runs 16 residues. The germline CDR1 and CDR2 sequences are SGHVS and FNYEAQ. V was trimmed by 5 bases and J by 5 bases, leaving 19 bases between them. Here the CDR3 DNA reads TGTGCCAGCAGCAATGACCCGGGCCAAGGGGACAATGAGCAGTTCTTC. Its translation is CASSNDPGQGDNEQFF.

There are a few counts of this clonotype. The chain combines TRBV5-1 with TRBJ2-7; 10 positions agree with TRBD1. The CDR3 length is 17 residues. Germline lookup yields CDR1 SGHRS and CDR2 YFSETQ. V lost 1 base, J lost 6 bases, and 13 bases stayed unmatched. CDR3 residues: CASSLREDRGPASEQYF. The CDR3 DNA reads TGCGCCAGCAGCTTGAGGGAAGACAGGGGGCCGGCATCCGAGCAGTACTTC.

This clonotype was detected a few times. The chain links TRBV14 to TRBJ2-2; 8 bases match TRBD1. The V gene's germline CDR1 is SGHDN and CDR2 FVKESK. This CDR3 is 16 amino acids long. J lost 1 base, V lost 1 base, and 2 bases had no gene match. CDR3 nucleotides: TGTGCCAGCAGCCAAGTTGGGACAGGGAACACCGGGGAGCTGTTTTTT. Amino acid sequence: CASSQVGTGNTGELFF.

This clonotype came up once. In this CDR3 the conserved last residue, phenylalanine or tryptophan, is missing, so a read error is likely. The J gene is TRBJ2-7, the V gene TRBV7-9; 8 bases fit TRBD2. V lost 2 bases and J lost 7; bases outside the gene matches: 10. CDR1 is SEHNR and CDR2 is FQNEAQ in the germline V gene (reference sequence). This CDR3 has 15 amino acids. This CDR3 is CASSLPAGAPREQYS. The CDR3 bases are TGTGCCAGCAGCTTACCAGCGGGAGCGCCAAGAGAGCAGTACTCC.

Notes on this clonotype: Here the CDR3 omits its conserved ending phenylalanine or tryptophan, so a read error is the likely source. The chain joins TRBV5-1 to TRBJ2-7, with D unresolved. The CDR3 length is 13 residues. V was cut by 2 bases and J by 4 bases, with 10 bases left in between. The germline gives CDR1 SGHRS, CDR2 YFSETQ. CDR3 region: CASSFGQPYEQYC. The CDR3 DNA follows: TGCGCCAGCAGCTTTGGGCAGCCGTACGAGCAGTACTGC.

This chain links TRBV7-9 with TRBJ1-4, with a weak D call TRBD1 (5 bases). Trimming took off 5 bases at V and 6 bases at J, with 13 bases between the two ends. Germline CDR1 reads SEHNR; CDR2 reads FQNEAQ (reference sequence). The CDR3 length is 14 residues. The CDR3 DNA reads TGTGCCAGCAGCCCAACGCCAGGGCATGAAAAACTGTTTTTT. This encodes CASSPTPGHEKLFF.

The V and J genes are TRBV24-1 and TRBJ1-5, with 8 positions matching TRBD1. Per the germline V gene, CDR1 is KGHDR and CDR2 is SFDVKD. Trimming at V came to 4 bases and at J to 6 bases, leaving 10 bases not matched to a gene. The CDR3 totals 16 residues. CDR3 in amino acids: CATSESGQGWVQPQHF. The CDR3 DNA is TGTGCCACCAGTGAATCAGGACAGGGCTGGGTTCAGCCCCAGCATTTT.

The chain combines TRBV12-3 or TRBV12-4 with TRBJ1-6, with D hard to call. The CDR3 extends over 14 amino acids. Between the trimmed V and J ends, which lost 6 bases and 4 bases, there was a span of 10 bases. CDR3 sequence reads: CASSPERYNSPLHF. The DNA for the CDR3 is TGTGCCAGCAGCCCGGAGCGGTATAATTCACCCCTCCACTTT.

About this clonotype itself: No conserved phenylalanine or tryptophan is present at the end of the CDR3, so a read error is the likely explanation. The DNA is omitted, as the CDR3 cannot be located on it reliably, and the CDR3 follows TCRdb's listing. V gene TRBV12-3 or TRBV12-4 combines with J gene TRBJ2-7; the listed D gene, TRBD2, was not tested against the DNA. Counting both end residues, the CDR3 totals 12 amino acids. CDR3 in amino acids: CASSIGLAGVKI.

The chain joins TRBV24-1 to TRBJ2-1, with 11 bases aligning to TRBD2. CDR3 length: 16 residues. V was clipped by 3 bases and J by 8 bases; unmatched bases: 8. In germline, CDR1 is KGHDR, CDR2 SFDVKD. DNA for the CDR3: TGTGCCACCAGTGATCCAACTAGCGGGAGAGGCTATGAGCAGTTCTTC. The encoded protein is CATSDPTSGRGYEQFF.

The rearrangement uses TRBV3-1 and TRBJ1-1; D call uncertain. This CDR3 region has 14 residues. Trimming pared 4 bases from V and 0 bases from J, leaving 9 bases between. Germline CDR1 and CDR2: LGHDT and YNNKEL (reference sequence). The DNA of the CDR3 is TGTGCCAGCAGCCCTTTCGACGTGAACACTGAAGCTTTCTTT. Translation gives CASSPFDVNTEAFF.

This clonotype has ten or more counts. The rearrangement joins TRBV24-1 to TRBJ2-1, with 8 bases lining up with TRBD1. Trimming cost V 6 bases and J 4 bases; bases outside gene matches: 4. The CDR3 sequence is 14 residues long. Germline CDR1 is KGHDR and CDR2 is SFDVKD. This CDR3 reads CATSRQGAYNEQFF. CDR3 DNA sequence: TGTGCCACCAGTAGGCAGGGGGCTTACAATGAGCAGTTCTTC.

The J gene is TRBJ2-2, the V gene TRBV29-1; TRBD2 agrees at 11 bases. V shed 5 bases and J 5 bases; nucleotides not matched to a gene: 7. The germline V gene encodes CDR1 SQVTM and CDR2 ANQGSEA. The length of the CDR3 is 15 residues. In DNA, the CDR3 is TGCAGCGTTATGACTAGCGGGGCTAGGACCGGGGAGCTGTTTTTT. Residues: CSVMTSGARTGELFF.

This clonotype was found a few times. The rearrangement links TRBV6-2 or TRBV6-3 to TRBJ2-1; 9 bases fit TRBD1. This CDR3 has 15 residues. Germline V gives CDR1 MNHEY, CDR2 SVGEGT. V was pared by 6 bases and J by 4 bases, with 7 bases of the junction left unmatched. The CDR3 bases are TGTGCCAGCAGCACTCCGGGACAGGGTTACAATGAGCAGTTCTTC. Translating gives CASSTPGQGYNEQFF.

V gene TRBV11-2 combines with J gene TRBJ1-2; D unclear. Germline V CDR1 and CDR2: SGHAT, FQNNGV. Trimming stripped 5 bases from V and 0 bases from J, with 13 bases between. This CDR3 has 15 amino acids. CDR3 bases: TGTGCCAGCAGCCCCGTCCTGGAGACTAACTATGGCTACACCTTC. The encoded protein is CASSPVLETNYGYTF.